This is a list of T cell receptor beta chains from one sample in a study of blood T cell repertoires in COVID-19. Data came from immunoSEQ multiplex PCR; TCRdb stores just in-frame clones and leaves some out. The data contain fewer than 45,000 clones, more than 75% of them singletons. Input material: peripheral blood. These receptors all stem from a man between 65 and 80 years old with acute or convalescent COVID-19. CDR3s include the opening cysteine and the closing phenylalanine or tryptophan. Each record gives: J gene, V gene, clone size, D gene, CDR3 DNA, CDR3 protein. A D gene is named only where the DNA matches it firmly. Clone size is given for some rows only: seen once, a few or many times, or a class if the clone is expanded.

TRBJ1-3 | TRBV7-9 | . | TRBD1 | TGTGCCAGCAGAACAGCTCCGGGACAGGGTACAAACACCATATATTTT | CASRTAPGQGTNTIYF
TRBJ1-1 | TRBV5-1 | . | TRBD1 | TGCGCCAGCAGCTTGGGGACAGGGGGAATGGCTGAAGCTTTCTTT | CASSLGTGGMAEAFF
TRBJ1-3 | TRBV4-3 | . | TRBD1 | TGCGCCAGCAGCCGCGGGACAGGGAGCTCTGGAAACACCATATATTTT | CASSRGTGSSGNTIYF
TRBJ1-2 | TRBV7-2 | . | TRBD1 | TGTGCCAGCAGCCGGGACAGGACCTCCCAAAGCTACACCTTC | CASSRDRTSQSYTF
TRBJ1-1 | TRBV7-9 | . | . | TGTGCCAGCAGCTTAGCGGAGGGCACTGAAGCTTTCTTT | CASSLAEGTEAFF
TRBJ1-5 | TRBV2 | . | . | TGTGCCAGCAGTCTTTCCCTTAGCAATCAGCCCCAGCATTTT | CASSLSLSNQPQHF
TRBJ1-6 | TRBV28 | . | TRBD1 | TGTGCCAGCAGGGAGGGACAGGGGTATTCACCCCTCCACTTT | CASREGQGYSPLHF
TRBJ1-5 | TRBV5-8 | . | . | TGTGCCAGCAGGGGCGGGTGGAGTAGCAATCAGCCCCAGCATTTT | CASRGGWSSNQPQHF
TRBJ2-2 | TRBV29-1 | . | . | TGCAGCGTTGACAGGGGGAACACCGGGGAGCTGTTTTTT | CSVDRGNTGELFF
TRBJ1-4 | TRBV7-6 | few | TRBD1 | TGTGCCAGCAGCCCCATTTTATCGGACAGGGGCCGAAAACTGTTTTTT | CASSPILSDRGRKLFF
TRBJ1-1 | TRBV18 | . | TRBD1 | TGTGCCAGCTCACGCGACAGGGGGCTCTCCACTGAAGCTTTCTTT | CASSRDRGLSTEAFF
TRBJ1-2 | TRBV7-8 | . | . | TGTGCCAGCAGCTCGGGGTACTATGGCTACACCTTC | CASSSGYYGYTF
TRBJ2-5 | TRBV5-1 | . | . | TGCGCCAGCAGCGCCAGGGGCGAGGGGATCGAGACCCAGTACTTC | CASSARGEGIETQYF
TRBJ1-1 | TRBV2 | . | TRBD1 | TGTGCCAGCAGTGCGACAGGGATCACTGAAGCTTTCTTT | CASSATGITEAFF
TRBJ2-5 | TRBV5-1 | . | TRBD2 | TGCGCCAGCAGTCCGACTAGCGGGGGTAACCAAGAGACCCAGTACTTC | CASSPTSGGNQETQYF
TRBJ1-1 | TRBV25-1 | . | TRBD1 | TGTGCCAGTGGACAGGGGGAGAACACTGAAGCTTTCTTT | CASGQGENTEAFF
TRBJ1-2 | TRBV7-2 | . | . | TGTGCCAGCAGCTTAGTAGGGGCAGGGATAAGTCTAGGCTACACCTTC | CASSLVGAGISLGYTF
TRBJ2-2 | TRBV18 | . | TRBD1 | TGTGCCAGCTCACCACCGACAGGGTACACCGGGGAGCTGTTTTTT | CASSPPTGYTGELFF
TRBJ2-3 | TRBV7-2 | . | . | TGTGCCAGCAGCTTTATGAACGGGGTGGATACGCAGTATTTT | CASSFMNGVDTQYF
TRBJ2-1 | TRBV4-1 | . | TRBD1 | TGCGCCAGCAGCTATGGGACAGGGGAATTGGGTGAGCAGTTCTTC | CASSYGTGELGEQFF
TRBJ2-5 | TRBV4-1 | . | TRBD2 | TGCGCCAGCAGCCAAGACCCAGCTCAAGCGGGGGGCGAGACCCAGTACTTC | CASSQDPAQAGGETQYF
TRBJ1-4 | TRBV7-9 | . | . | TGTGCCAGCAGCTTCGAGAGGGGGAACGAAAAACTGTTTTTT | CASSFERGNEKLFF
TRBJ2-5 | TRBV6-2/TRBV6-3 | . | . | TGTGCCAGCAGTTACTCGAGTACACGGGGAGAGACCCAGTACTTC | CASSYSSTRGETQYF
TRBJ2-3 | TRBV7-3 | . | . | TGTGCCAGCAGCTATGCGGGGGCCGGAGATACGCAGTATTTT | CASSYAGAGDTQYF
TRBJ2-6 | TRBV11-2 | . | . | TGTGCCAGCAGCGCCACAGGGCCTGGGGCCAACGTCCTGACTTTC | CASSATGPGANVLTF
TRBJ2-7 | TRBV7-2 | . | . | TGTGCCAGCAGCTTAGGGACAGTCTCCTACGAGCAGTACTTC | CASSLGTVSYEQYF
TRBJ1-5 | TRBV4-3 | . | TRBD1 | TGCGCCAGCAGCCAAGAAAGGACAGGGGGGTTGGGGGCCCAGCATTTT | CASSQERTGGLGAQHF
TRBJ1-1 | TRBV29-1 | few | . | TGCAGCGTTTCCAGGGGCGCTTATACTGAAGCTTTCTTT | CSVSRGAYTEAFF
TRBJ1-1 | TRBV5-1 | . | . | TGCGCCAGCAGCTTGCAGGGACAAATGAACACTGAAGCTTTCTTT | CASSLQGQMNTEAFF
TRBJ2-1 | TRBV3-1/TRBV3-2 | . | TRBD2 | TGTGCCAGCAGCCAAGGGGGGGGTTCCTACAATGAGCAGTTCTTC | CASSQGGGSYNEQFF
TRBJ1-2 | TRBV27 | . | . | TGTGCCAGCAGGGCGGATGGGAGCTATGGCTACACCTTC | CASRADGSYGYTF
TRBJ2-3 | TRBV11-1 | . | TRBD1 | TGTGCCAGCAGCTTAGGGACAGGCTATAGCACAGATACGCAGTATTTT | CASSLGTGYSTDTQYF
TRBJ2-5 | TRBV10-3 | . | . | TGTGCCATCTCCGTCGGCGGCCCCCAAGAGACCCAGTACTTC | CAISVGGPQETQYF
TRBJ2-5 | TRBV29-1 | . | . | TGCAGCGTTGTAGCGACGGAGACCCAGTACTTC | CSVVATETQYF
TRBJ2-3 | TRBV29-1 | . | TRBD2 | TGCAGCGTTGAAGTGTCTAGCGGGGGGGCGTGGACAGATACGCAGTATTTT | CSVEVSSGGAWTDTQYF
TRBJ1-1 | TRBV19 | once | . | TGTGCCAGTAGTTATCCACAGAACACTGAAGCTTTCTTT | CASSYPQNTEAFF
TRBJ1-1 | TRBV12-3/TRBV12-4 | . | . | TGTGCCAGCAGTTTAACCCAGGGCACTGAAGCTTTCTTT | CASSLTQGTEAFF
TRBJ2-7 | TRBV3-1/TRBV3-2 | . | . | TGTGCCAGCAGCCTCCACAGCACCTACGAGCAGTACTTC | CASSLHSTYEQYF
TRBJ1-1 | TRBV19 | . | . | TGTGCCAGTAGTATATACAGTGGAGGGACTGAAGCTTTCTTT | CASSIYSGGTEAFF
TRBJ1-5 | TRBV5-5 | . | . | TGTGCCAGCAGCTTGGTAACAGGAAATCAGCCCCAGCATTTT | CASSLVTGNQPQHF
TRBJ2-7 | TRBV7-2 | . | TRBD1 | TGTGCCAGCAGCTCGTGGGACAGGGTCAGCTACGAGCAGTACTTC | CASSSWDRVSYEQYF
TRBJ2-2 | TRBV5-1 | . | TRBD1 | TGCGCCAGCAGTTCGGACAGGGTGTATTCGGGGGAGCTGTTTTTT | CASSSDRVYSGELFF
TRBJ1-3 | TRBV7-2 | . | . | TGTGCCAGCAGCTTAGTTTTCGGGACAGGAAACACCATATATTTT | CASSLVFGTGNTIYF
TRBJ2-7 | TRBV6-6 | . | . | TGTGCCAGCAGTTACTATTCAGGTCGGTACGAGCAGTACTTC | CASSYYSGRYEQYF
TRBJ1-1 | TRBV18 | . | . | TGTGCCAGCTCACAGGGGGTGAGGACTGAAGCTTTCTTT | CASSQGVRTEAFF
TRBJ2-3 | TRBV6-5 | . | . | TGTGCCAGCAGTTTACAGTGGAGCACAGATACGCAGTATTTT | CASSLQWSTDTQYF
TRBJ2-2 | TRBV2 | . | . | TGTGCCAGCAGTGAACGGCACGGCGGCGGGGAGCTGTTTTTT | CASSERHGGGELFF
TRBJ1-1 | TRBV23-1 | . | TRBD1 | TGCGCCAGCAGTTTGGATCCGGGGCGGGACAGGGAAAAGGCAGCGGAGCGGTACACTGAAGCCTTCTTT | CASSLDPGRDREKAAERYTEAFF
TRBJ1-2 | TRBV30 | . | . | TGTGCCTGGACTCAGGGGAATGGTGGCTACACCTTC | CAWTQGNGGYTF
TRBJ1-1 | TRBV7-9 | . | . | TGTGCCAGCAGCTTGCGGGGGATGAACACTGAAGCTTTCTTT | CASSLRGMNTEAFF
TRBJ1-4 | TRBV24-1 | . | TRBD1 | TGTGCCACCAGTGATTCCTTCCTGACAGGGGGAAAACTGTTTTTT | CATSDSFLTGGKLFF
TRBJ1-1 | TRBV5-1 | . | TRBD1 | TGCGCCAGCAGCATACAGGGGATGAACACTGAAGCTTTCTTT | CASSIQGMNTEAFF
TRBJ1-1 | TRBV19 | . | TRBD1 | TGTGCCAGTAGTGCCCACATGACAGGGCGGAACACTGAAGCTTTCTTT | CASSAHMTGRNTEAFF
TRBJ2-5 | TRBV6-1 | . | TRBD2 | TGTGCCAGCAGTGAAGTAGCGGGGGGGCAAGAGACCCAGTACTTC | CASSEVAGGQETQYF
TRBJ2-7 | TRBV12-3/TRBV12-4 | . | . | TGTGCCAGCAAGGACGGACTCTCCTACGAGCAGTACTTC | CASKDGLSYEQYF
TRBJ1-2 | TRBV7-2 | . | . | TGTGCCAGCAGCTTAGGGACACCGGAATATGGCTACACCTTC | CASSLGTPEYGYTF
TRBJ1-3 | TRBV4-1 | . | TRBD1 | TGCGCCAGCAGCCAAGATCGGGACAGTCGGAGGAACACCATATATTTT | CASSQDRDSRRNTIYF